This TCR beta chain derives from a study of OX40 agonist ivuxolimab in advanced cancers. General study results and limits: Low clonal expansion, among the lowest seen, marked partial responders at 0.1-3.0 mg/kg. Nonresponders, in some cases, also had low normalized T-cell clonal expansion.

The length of the CDR3 is 18 residues. Germline CDR1 LGHNA, CDR2 YSLEER. With 0 bases clipped from V and 3 bases from J, the junction kept 11 bases outside the gene matches. A word on this clone: What it recognizes is unknown.

Assay used: immunoSEQ multiplex PCR; TCRdb lists only in-frame clones, some missing. Of almost 70,000 clones listed, 70% to 90% are singletons. On cycle 4 day 1 and cycle 7 day 1, as well as at baseline, blood was sampled. The TCR comes from an adult with an advanced solid tumor such as melanoma, head and neck, liver or kidney cancer. V and J are TRBV4-3 and TRBJ2-1, with 7 bases aligning to TRBD2. The sample consisted of CD4+ or CD8+ T cells sorted from blood, taken in a trial of the OX40 agonist ivuxolimab. CDR3 residues: CASSQDRVRTGGYNEQFF. CDR3 DNA: TGCGCCAGCAGCCAAGATAGAGTCAGAACGGGGGGCTACAATGAGCAGTTCTTC.